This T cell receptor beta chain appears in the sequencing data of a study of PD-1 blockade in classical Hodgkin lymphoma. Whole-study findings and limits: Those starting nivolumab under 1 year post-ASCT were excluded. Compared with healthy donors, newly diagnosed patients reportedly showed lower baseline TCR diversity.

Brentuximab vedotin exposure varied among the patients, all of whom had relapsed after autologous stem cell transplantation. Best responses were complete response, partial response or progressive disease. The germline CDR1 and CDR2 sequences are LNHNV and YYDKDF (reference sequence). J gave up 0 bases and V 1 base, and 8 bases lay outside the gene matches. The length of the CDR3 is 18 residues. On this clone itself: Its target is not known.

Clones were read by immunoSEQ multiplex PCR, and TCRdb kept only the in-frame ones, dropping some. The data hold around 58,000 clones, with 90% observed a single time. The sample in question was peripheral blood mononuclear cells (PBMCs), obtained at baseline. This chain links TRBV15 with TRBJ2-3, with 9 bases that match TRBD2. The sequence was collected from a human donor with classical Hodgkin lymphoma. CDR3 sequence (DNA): TGTGCCACCAGCAGAGGGGATAGCGGGGGCCGCAGCACAGATACGCAGTATTTT. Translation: CATSRGDSGGRSTDTQYF.